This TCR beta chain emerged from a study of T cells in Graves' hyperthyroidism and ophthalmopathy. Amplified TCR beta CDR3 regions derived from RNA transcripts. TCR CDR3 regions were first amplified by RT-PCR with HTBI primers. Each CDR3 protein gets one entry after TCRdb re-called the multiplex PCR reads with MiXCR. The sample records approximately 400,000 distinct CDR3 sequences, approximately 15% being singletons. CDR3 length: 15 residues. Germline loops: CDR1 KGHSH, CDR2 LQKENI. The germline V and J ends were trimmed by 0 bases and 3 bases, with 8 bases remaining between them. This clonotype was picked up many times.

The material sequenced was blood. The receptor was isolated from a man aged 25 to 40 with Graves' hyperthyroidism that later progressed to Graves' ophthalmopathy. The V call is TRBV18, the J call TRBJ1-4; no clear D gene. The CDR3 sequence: CASSPPSGANEKLFF. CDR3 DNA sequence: TGTGCCAGCTCACCACCCTCCGGGGCTAATGAAAAACTGTTTTTT.